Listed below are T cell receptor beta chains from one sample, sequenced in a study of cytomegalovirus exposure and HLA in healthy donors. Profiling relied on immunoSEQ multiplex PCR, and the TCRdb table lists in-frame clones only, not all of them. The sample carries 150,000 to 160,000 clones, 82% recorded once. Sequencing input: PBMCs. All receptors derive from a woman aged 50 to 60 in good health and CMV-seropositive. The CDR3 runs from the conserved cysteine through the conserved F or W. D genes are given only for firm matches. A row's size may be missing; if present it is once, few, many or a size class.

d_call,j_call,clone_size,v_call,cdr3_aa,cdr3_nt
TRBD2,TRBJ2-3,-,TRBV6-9,CASSSTRGERGTQDTQYF,TGTGCCAGCAGCTCCACCCGAGGGGAGCGGGGGACCCAAGATACGCAGTATTTT
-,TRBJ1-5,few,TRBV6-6,CASWLGGNQPQHF,TGTGCCAGCTGGCTCGGAGGCAATCAGCCCCAGCATTTT
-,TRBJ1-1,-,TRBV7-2,CASSFQQGMAEAFF,TGTGCCAGCAGCTTCCAACAGGGCATGGCTGAAGCTTTCTTT
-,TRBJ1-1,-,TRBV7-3,CASSLTGQNTEAFF,TGTGCCAGCAGCTTAACGGGACAGAACACTGAAGCTTTCTTT
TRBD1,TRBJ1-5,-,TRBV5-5,CASSLGTGGYSNQPQHF,TGTGCCAGCAGCTTGGGGACAGGGGGATATAGCAATCAGCCCCAGCATTTT
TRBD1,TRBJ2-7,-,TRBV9,CASSRGTGTREQYF,TGTGCCAGCAGCCGCGGGACAGGGACTCGTGAGCAGTACTTC
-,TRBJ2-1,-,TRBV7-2,CASSLGLTGNNEQFF,TGTGCCAGCAGCTTAGGTTTAACAGGGAATAATGAGCAGTTCTTC
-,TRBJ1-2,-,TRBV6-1,CASGTGTASNYGYTF,TGTGCCAGCGGTACCGGGACTGCAAGCAACTATGGCTACACCTTC
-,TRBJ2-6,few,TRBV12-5,CASGLGLVAGANVLTF,TGTGCTAGTGGTTTGGGACTAGTCGCTGGGGCCAACGTCCTGACTTTC
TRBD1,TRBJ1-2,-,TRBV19,CASIPGTGAYGYTF,TGTGCCAGCATCCCCGGGACAGGTGCTTATGGCTACACCTTC
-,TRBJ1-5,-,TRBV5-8,CASSLPNQPQHF,TGTGCCAGCAGCCTACCGAATCAGCCCCAGCATTTT
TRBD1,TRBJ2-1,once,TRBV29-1,CSAPRDSYNEQFF,TGCAGCGCCCCCCGGGACAGCTACAATGAGCAGTTCTTC
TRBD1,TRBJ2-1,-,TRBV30,CAWRQGQEYNEQFF,TGTGCCTGGAGACAGGGGCAGGAATACAATGAGCAGTTCTTC
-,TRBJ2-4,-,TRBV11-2,CASSLQRFAKNIQYF,TGTGCCAGCAGCTTACAGAGGTTCGCCAAAAACATTCAGTACTTC
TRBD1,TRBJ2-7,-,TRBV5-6,CASSFDRGSYEQYF,TGTGCCAGCAGCTTTGACAGGGGATCCTACGAGCAGTACTTC
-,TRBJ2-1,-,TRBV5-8,CASTNTLRTFYNEQFF,TGTGCCAGCACCAACACCCTCCGGACATTCTACAATGAGCAGTTCTTC
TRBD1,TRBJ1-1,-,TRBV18,CASSPFGQGEAFF,TGTGCCAGCTCACCGTTTGGACAGGGAGAAGCTTTCTTT
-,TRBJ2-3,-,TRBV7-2,CASSLAGAPRDTQYF,TGTGCCAGCAGCTTAGCGGGGGCTCCAAGAGATACGCAGTATTTT
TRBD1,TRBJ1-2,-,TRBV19,CASKDRVSSHGCTF,TGTGCCAGTAAGGACAGGGTATCGTCCCACGGCTGCACCTTC
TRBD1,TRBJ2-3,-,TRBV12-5,CASGPGQGPTDTQYF,TGTGCTAGTGGTCCCGGACAGGGACCCACAGATACGCAGTATTTT
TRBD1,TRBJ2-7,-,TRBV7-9,CASSLRSLQGDEQYF,TGTGCCAGCAGCTTGCGATCTTTACAGGGGGACGAGCAGTACTTC
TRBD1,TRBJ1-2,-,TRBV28,CASSLTRDRLDYGYTF,TGTGCCAGCAGTTTAACGCGGGACAGGCTTGACTATGGCTACACCTTC
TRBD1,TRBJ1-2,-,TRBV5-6,CASSLGTGGRSYGYTF,TGTGCCAGCAGCTTGGGGACAGGGGGTAGATCCTATGGCTACACCTTC
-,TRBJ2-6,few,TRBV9,CASSVAGVGANVLTF,TGTGCCAGCAGCGTAGCAGGGGTGGGGGCCAACGTCCTGACTTTC
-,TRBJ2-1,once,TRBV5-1,CASSLQAGYYNEQFF,TGCGCCAGCAGCTTGCAAGCAGGCTACTACAATGAGCAGTTCTTC
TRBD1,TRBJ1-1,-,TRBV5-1,CASTLGGTGNTEAFF,TGCGCCAGCACCCTCGGGGGGACAGGGAACACTGAAGCTTTCTTT
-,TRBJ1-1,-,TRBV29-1,CSTAGKANTEAFF,TGCAGCACCGCAGGGAAGGCGAACACTGAAGCTTTCTTT
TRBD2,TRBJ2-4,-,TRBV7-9,CASSSGLDGNIQYF,TGTGCCAGCAGCTCCGGACTAGATGGAAACATTCAGTACTTC